This T cell receptor beta chain was identified in a study of shared clonotypes between healthy human individuals. The germline CDR1 and CDR2 sequences are KGHSH and LQKENI. The ends were cut back, 8 bases at V and 4 bases at J, with 15 bases in the middle. This CDR3 spans 13 amino acids. Whole-study findings and limits: Generally, naive subsets came out with larger estimated richness than memory subsets. There were few donors, and this limited the genetic and exposure-history diversity represented.

All of the donors resided in Nashville, Tennessee, and each was a Caucasian adult. Profiling relied on immunoSEQ multiplex PCR, and the TCRdb table lists in-frame clones only, not all of them. Counted here are about 1 million clones, around 76% occurring once; the ten biggest clones make up approximately 1.5%. With regard to this clone: Its antigen is still unknown.

Sequencing was performed on memory CD4+ T cells sorted from blood. The subset denotes: CD45RA-negative fraction. The sequence was collected from a man in his late teens or twenties in good health. The rearrangement joins TRBV18 to TRBJ2-7; D is possibly TRBD1 or TRBD2 (5 bases each). CDR3 protein: CASKRAGMYEQYF. The CDR3 DNA reads TGTGCCAGCAAGAGGGCAGGGATGTACGAGCAGTACTTC. The variable domain in full, completed from reference TRBV18 and TRBJ2-7, reads NAGVMQNPRHLVRRRGQEARLRCSPMKGHSHVYWYRQLPEEGLKFMVYLQKENIIDESGMPKERFSAEFPKEGPSILRIQQVVRGDSAAYFCASKRAGMYEQYFGPGTRLTVT.